The 12 T cell receptor beta chains given below trace back to one sample, sequenced in a study of T-cell reconstitution after alpha-beta-depleted transplantation in children. It was with unique molecular identifiers that the TCRbeta library was prepared. TCRdb independently ran MiXCR on the PCR reads; one entry per CDR3 protein. The sample carries roughly 610,000 distinct CDR3 sequences, roughly a tenth recorded once. This sample comprised PBMCs from the stem cell graft donor, obtained from the stem cell graft. The receptor source for this set is a human donor who donated a stem cell graft to a child with acute myeloid leukemia.

In its sample, this clonotype was seen a few times. V gene TRBV5-1 combines with J gene TRBJ1-1; 10 bases are shared with TRBD1. Germline CDR1 is SGHRS and CDR2 is YFSETQ. With V trimmed by 4 bases and J by 0 bases, 9 bases remained unmatched. The CDR3 consists of 17 residues. The chain's CDR3 is CASSPWDRGGMNTEAFF. Here the CDR3 DNA reads TGCGCCAGCAGCCCGTGGGACAGGGGCGGAATGAACACTGAAGCTTTCTTT.

This clonotype came up a few times. The chain links TRBV14 to TRBJ2-1; D is possibly TRBD1 or TRBD2 (5 bases each). V gave up 1 base and J gave up 10 bases, with 17 bases separating them. The length of the CDR3 is 15 residues. CDR1 and CDR2 (germline): SGHDN, FVKESK. CDR3 sequence (DNA): TGTGCCAGCAGCCAAGTCCTGGGGACGGCATGGGAGCAGTTCTTC. Residues: CASSQVLGTAWEQFF.

The table lists this clonotype with many counts. DNA for the CDR3: TGTGCCAGCAGTTTTTCCTATGGAGGGGAAGCTTTCTTT. This translates into CASSFSYGGEAFF. V gene TRBV6-2 or TRBV6-3 combines with J gene TRBJ1-1; no reliable D call. V was clipped by 4 bases and J by 8 bases, with 14 bases between them. Germline CDR1 MNHEY, CDR2 SVGEGT. The CDR3 consists of 13 residues.

There are a few counts of this clonotype. This chain connects TRBV25-1 to TRBJ1-1; 8 nucleotides align to TRBD1. The J segment lost 9 bases and the V segment lost 6 bases, leaving 12 bases of the junction unmatched. This CDR3 has 14 amino acids. Germline V gene sequence: CDR1 MGHDK, CDR2 SYGVNS. The DNA of the CDR3 is TGTGCCAGCAGGGGAACGGACAGGGCGAGTAAAGCTTTCTTT. Translation gives CASRGTDRASKAFF.

This clonotype appeared a few times. This chain links TRBV3-1 with TRBJ2-3, with 10 bases aligning to TRBD2. This CDR3 has 16 amino acids. The junction had 7 bases not matched to a gene; V was cut back by 7 bases and J by 0 bases. Germline V gene sequence: CDR1 LGHDT, CDR2 YNNKEL (reference sequence). This CDR3 is CASTIAGGTSTDTQYF. The CDR3 DNA reads TGTGCCAGCACTATAGCGGGAGGAACTAGCACAGATACGCAGTATTTT.

This clonotype came up many times. The chain joins TRBV7-2 to TRBJ1-2; no clear D. CDR1 is SGHTA and CDR2 is FQGNSA in the germline V gene. The CDR3 sequence is 12 residues long. V dropped 5 bases and J dropped 4 bases, with 8 bases sitting between them. This chain's CDR3 is CASSRGAYGYTF. DNA of the CDR3: TGTGCCAGCAGCCGTGGTGCCTATGGCTACACCTTC.

This clonotype was seen ten or more times. The gene calls are TRBV20-1 and TRBJ1-4, with D unresolved. V lost 7 bases, J lost 7 bases, and 16 bases lay in between. The CDR3 has 13 residues. In germline, CDR1 is DFQATT, CDR2 SNEGSKA (reference sequence). The CDR3 region has the DNA TGCAGTGTCCCGGGCCAAGGCAGTGAAAAACTGTTTTTT. As protein: CSVPGQGSEKLFF.

V gene TRBV12-3 or TRBV12-4 combines with J gene TRBJ1-1, with D unclear. V lost 5 bases, J lost 1 base, and 17 bases lay in between. This CDR3 region has 16 residues. CDR3 loop: CASSPHRGQTNTEAFF. The CDR3 bases are TGTGCCAGCAGTCCTCATAGAGGGCAGACGAACACTGAAGCTTTCTTT.

This clonotype has a handful of counts. V gene TRBV20-1 combines with J gene TRBJ2-3, with TRBD1 matching over 12 bases. Per the germline V gene, CDR1 is DFQATT and CDR2 is SNEGSKA (reference sequence). CDR3 length: 22 amino acids. V was pared by 2 bases and J by 2 bases, with 23 bases of the junction left unmatched. CDR3 DNA: TGCAGTGCTAGAAATCAACGCCCGGGACAGGGGGCAGGACTAAGATACACAGATACGCAGTATTTT. Residues: CSARNQRPGQGAGLRYTDTQYF.

The J gene is TRBJ2-7, the V gene TRBV12-3 or TRBV12-4; a possible D gene is TRBD1 (5 bases). This CDR3 is built from 16 residues. V dropped 4 bases and J dropped 2 bases, with 18 bases sitting between them. The CDR3 coding sequence is TGTGCCAGCAGTTCCCAATTCAGGGCATCGCCCTACGAGCAGTACTTC. Amino acids: CASSSQFRASPYEQYF.

The chain combines TRBV7-6 with TRBJ2-3, with D possibly TRBD2 on 5 matching bases. Germline lookup yields CDR1 SGHVS and CDR2 FNYEAQ. Trimming pared 5 bases from V and 6 bases from J, leaving 15 bases between. The CDR3 spans 14 residues. The CDR3 sequence is CASSPARAQDTQYF. The CDR3 DNA is TGTGCCAGCAGCCCCGCGAGGGCACAGGATACGCAGTATTTT.

This clonotype showed up many times. The chain combines TRBV12-3 or TRBV12-4 with TRBJ2-5; tentatively, D is TRBD1 (6 bases). This CDR3 has 13 residues. V lost 3 bases, J lost 5 bases, and 10 bases lay in between. DNA of the CDR3: TGTGCCAGCAGTTTCAGGGGATCGGAGACCCAGTACTTC. Protein: CASSFRGSETQYF.